These T cell receptor beta chains were read from a single sample in a study of T cells in Graves' hyperthyroidism and ophthalmopathy. Using its own MiXCR run on the multiplex PCR reads, TCRdb lists one record per CDR3 protein. The sample contains approximately 400,000 distinct CDR3 sequences, 15% to 19% of which appear only once. The sequenced sample was blood. These receptor sequences come from a woman younger than 30 with Graves' hyperthyroidism that later progressed to Graves' ophthalmopathy. The CDR3 runs from the conserved cysteine through the conserved F or W.

>TRBJ1-4|TRBV24-1
CATSDSPAGTGHVKLFF
>TRBJ1-5|TRBV19
CASTLSISGGKRGNQPQHF
>TRBJ2-1|TRBV29-1
CSASGDSYNEQFF
>TRBJ1-6|TRBV6-6
CASSYGDIYNSPLHF
>TRBJ1-5|TRBV2
CASSILTGSNQPQHF
>TRBJ2-7|TRBV9
CASSADEAGGYYEQYF
>TRBJ2-7|TRBV29-1
CSGKREGGWEQYF
>TRBJ2-3|TRBV2
CASRGLAADTQYF
>TRBJ1-1|TRBV20-1
CSARDGTDIMNTEAFF
>TRBJ1-5|TRBV6-1
CASSEGDRGFQPQHF
>TRBJ2-3|TRBV4-3
CASSQGGLAGRTDTQYF
>TRBJ2-1|TRBV6-6
CASSYGGAGHLNEQFF
>TRBJ2-7|TRBV5-6
CASSRPQREQYF
>TRBJ1-2|TRBV28
CASSPPGQAHPGYTF
>TRBJ2-1|TRBV6-6
CASSYSGQNEQFF
>TRBJ2-7|TRBV19
CASRGRMEGPEQYF
>TRBJ2-7|TRBV13
CASSFGQGQSYEQYF
>TRBJ2-2|TRBV28
CASRLQGPGDTGELFF
>TRBJ2-1|TRBV2
CASSNHRAVEQFF
>TRBJ2-5|TRBV5-1
CASSLARPAQETQYF
>TRBJ2-7|TRBV6-1
CASSNFRGGTYEQYF
>TRBJ2-7|TRBV7-8
CASSEGRGSYEQYF
>TRBJ2-2|TRBV11-2
CASSLEAGGELFF
>TRBJ1-6|TRBV6-1
CASSESGGSNSPLHF
>TRBJ2-7|TRBV11-2
CASSLGGGRILGEQYF
>TRBJ2-3|TRBV27
CASSLSPGTSGVTDTQYF
>TRBJ2-7|TRBV28
CASSLWDSGTGANHLKEQYF
>TRBJ2-7|TRBV7-2
CASSSPELAGEQYF
>TRBJ2-3|TRBV28
CAGSSNTDTQYF
>TRBJ2-5|TRBV5-1
CASSLAVSGARQETQYF
>TRBJ1-1|TRBV3-1
CASTRGGGTPRAEAFF
>TRBJ2-5|TRBV7-9
CASSMGHRSQETQYF
>TRBJ2-7|TRBV7-3
CASSLTLGSEQYF
>TRBJ1-2|TRBV28
CASRDTGDAANYGYTF
>TRBJ1-1|TRBV24-1
CATSEGGGQAAFF
>TRBJ1-2|TRBV29-1
CSVEERGARGYTF
>TRBJ2-7|TRBV5-6
CASSLFLREVLDEQYF
>TRBJ2-1|TRBV3-1
CASSRIRGEQFF
>TRBJ1-5|TRBV12-3/TRBV12-4
CASSSAPRYSNQPQHF
>TRBJ2-3|TRBV20-1
CSARGRTNTQYF
>TRBJ1-1|TRBV20-1
CSPRSNVPGGTEAFF
>TRBJ2-7|TRBV15
CATSRERYHEQYF
>TRBJ1-5|TRBV19
CASSRTPGRRSNQPQHF
>TRBJ2-1|TRBV15
CATSTLVGSVHNEQFF
>TRBJ2-2|TRBV28
CASSLYQFPNTGELFF
>TRBJ2-2|TRBV2
CASSPGLAGGGELFF
>TRBJ2-3|TRBV2
CASRADADTQYF
>TRBJ2-5|TRBV11-2
CASSLSSGRGETQYF
>TRBJ1-1|TRBV5-1
CASSSTGGGNTEAFF
>TRBJ2-1|TRBV7-9
CASSSGFYEQFF
>TRBJ2-7|TRBV27
CASSHKRVGEQYF
>TRBJ2-3|TRBV27
CASSSRGGTDTQYF
>TRBJ1-6|TRBV11-2
CASSPNNSPLHF
>TRBJ2-5|TRBV11-2
CASSFGVGETQYF
>TRBJ2-5|TRBV18
CASSRQLAGGPREETQYF
>TRBJ2-7|TRBV6-2/TRBV6-3
CASTLQWEREQYF
>TRBJ2-7|TRBV28
CASSGTGTEASEQYF
>TRBJ1-1|TRBV27
CASSDQGALVNTEAFF
>TRBJ2-3|TRBV20-1
CSANPTSGLDTQYF
>TRBJ2-3|TRBV11-2
CASSSEGLAGGTSTDTQYF